This TCR beta chain derives from a study of vaccination and CD4 T cells after COVID-19. At the level of the study: Comprising six males and four females, the convalescent participants counted two Hispanic individuals among them. Post-COVID specimens were obtained a median around 100 days after diagnosis (range 35 to 161). Control cultures received a CEFX pool, an HIV-1 Nef pool, or no peptide.

The germline V and J ends were trimmed by 6 bases and 0 bases, with 17 bases remaining between them. In germline, CDR1 is GTSNPN, CDR2 SVGIG (reference sequence). The CDR3 sequence is 15 residues long. Noted treatment: approximately nine-day PBMC culture with coronavirus spike peptide pools or control peptides (ViraFEST assay). Peptide pools at 10 ug/ml and IL-2 at about 10 IU/ml were added to cultures of under 2.5 million PBMCs per well. This clonotype has a handful of counts. Its antigen is as yet unknown. Sequencing of DNA taken from cultured CD4+ T cells relied on the Oncomine TCR Beta short-read assay. TCRdb redid the calling of the PCR reads with MiXCR, one entry per CDR3 protein. The sample shows 9,500 to 10,000 distinct CDR3 sequences, about 47% of them seen only once.

The sequence came from a human donor who had recovered from COVID-19. The chain employs TRBV30 and TRBJ1-1; D is unresolved. The sample comprised CD4+ T cells from blood, cultured in vitro. The DNA of the CDR3 is TGTGCCTGCCCCGGGGTCGCTGGTCTGAACACTGAAGCTTTCTTT. It is translated as CACPGVAGLNTEAFF.